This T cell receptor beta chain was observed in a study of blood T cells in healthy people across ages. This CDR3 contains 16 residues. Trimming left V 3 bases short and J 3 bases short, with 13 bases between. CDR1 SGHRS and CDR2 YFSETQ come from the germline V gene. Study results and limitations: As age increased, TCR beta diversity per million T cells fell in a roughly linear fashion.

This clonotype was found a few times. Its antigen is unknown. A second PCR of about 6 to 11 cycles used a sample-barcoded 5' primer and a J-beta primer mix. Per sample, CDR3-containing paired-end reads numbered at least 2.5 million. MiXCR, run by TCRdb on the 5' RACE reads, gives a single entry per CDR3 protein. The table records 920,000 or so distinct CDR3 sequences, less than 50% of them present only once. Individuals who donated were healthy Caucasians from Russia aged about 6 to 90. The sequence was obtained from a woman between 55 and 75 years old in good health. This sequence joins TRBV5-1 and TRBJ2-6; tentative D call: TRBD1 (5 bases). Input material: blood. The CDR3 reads CASSWGRVDGANVLTF. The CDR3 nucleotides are TGCGCCAGCAGCTGGGGCCGAGTCGATGGGGCCAACGTCCTGACTTTC.